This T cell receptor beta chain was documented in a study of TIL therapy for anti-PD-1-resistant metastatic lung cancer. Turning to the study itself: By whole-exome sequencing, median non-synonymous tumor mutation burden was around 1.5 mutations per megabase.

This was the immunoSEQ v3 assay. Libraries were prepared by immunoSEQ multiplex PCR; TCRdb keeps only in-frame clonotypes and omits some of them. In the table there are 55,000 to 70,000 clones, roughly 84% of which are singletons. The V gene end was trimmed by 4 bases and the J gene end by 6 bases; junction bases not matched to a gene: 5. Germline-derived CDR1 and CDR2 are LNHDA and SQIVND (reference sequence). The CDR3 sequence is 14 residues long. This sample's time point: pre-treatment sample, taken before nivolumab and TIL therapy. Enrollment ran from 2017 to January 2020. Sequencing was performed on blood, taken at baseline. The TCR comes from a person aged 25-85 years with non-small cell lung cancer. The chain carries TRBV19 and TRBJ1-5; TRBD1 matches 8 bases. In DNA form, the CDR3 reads TGTGCCAGTAGTACGACAGGGGAAGGTCAGCCCCAGCATTTT. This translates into CASSTTGEGQPQHF.